This section outlines one T cell receptor beta chain sequence together with its context. Its antigen is unknown. Base qualities are not provided; no much larger clone lies one nucleotide away. The data are from a study of blood T cells in healthy people across ages (dated by TCRdb to about 2015). Some background on the complete study: In model experiments, template switching captured about one uniquely barcoded TCR beta cDNA molecule for every two T cells. Using the same blood draw, the study looked at two additional independent replicas of 1 million unique cDNA reads for two donors, one aged 18 to 30 and the other aged 80 or older. To track age-related changes in TCR beta repertoire diversity, the study relied on deep sequencing normalized with unique cDNA molecular identifiers. To avoid experimental bias, donors of different ages were randomly spread across the sequencing lanes. The donors were divided into four age groups: young (average around 16 years), middle-aged (roughly 40), aged (62) and long-lived (more than 75).

The study at large found these results: As age increased, observed TCR beta diversity per million T cells dropped in a roughly linear way, and a significant reduction was already evident by age about 40. Because profiling used bulk unsorted PBMCs, naive and antigen-experienced compartments could not be compared conclusively. Because the CMV infection status of the donors was unknown, age-related changes in expanded clonotypes may potentially have been confounded. Compared with the aged group, the long-lived group had more naive CD4+ T cells, fewer expanded clones and increased TCR diversity, suggesting age selection. Observed TCR beta diversity correlated strongly with the percentage of naive T cells measured by flow cytometry. Estimates of total diversity based on one million sequenced T cells were considered lower bounds and underestimates.

Library preparation was by 5' RACE. TCRdb shows the sequencer as Illumina HiSeq 2500. A second about 7 to 11 cycle PCR used a sample-barcoded 5' primer and a J-beta primer mix. Each TCR beta cDNA molecule received a unique molecular identifier from a template-switch 5' adaptor carrying 12 random nucleotides. Each sample yielded at least 3 million CDR3-containing paired-end reads. First-strand cDNA synthesis was performed from all RNA using the Mint cDNA synthesis kit, with priming by a TRBC-specific oligonucleotide. After uracil-DNA glycosylase treatment, a first 18-cycle PCR used universal primers M1SS and BC2_uni_R on all cDNA. From the authors' description of their analysis: For normalization, 1 million high-quality reads, each with a distinct molecular identifier, were randomly selected from each sample. Instead of being binned into consensus sequences, reads that shared molecular identifiers were thrown out. MiTCR, with a Q25 quality threshold and the strictest error-elimination algorithm, was used for CDR3 identification, clonotype clustering and error correction. A nonparametric unseen species model using Euler transformation provided a lower-bound estimate of total TCR beta diversity. TCRdb's own reprocessing of the public reads used fastp at Q25 and MiXCR and kept productive beta chains. When rows share a CDR3 protein, they turn into one entry using the most common DNA and genes. TCRdb, not the authors, supplied the V and J calls. The sample table lists about 970,000 distinct CDR3 sequences, 51% of them with a count of one. Of the sample, about a fifth falls within the top ten clones.

A distance of 14 bases separates the germline ends of V and J, which lose 7 bases and 7 bases respectively. The CDR3 numbers 12 residues from cysteine through phenylalanine. Only the CDR3 portion is preserved as DNA: 36 bases, with reading frame beginning at the first base. Donors were 40 or so systemically healthy Caucasian individuals from Russia aged roughly 6 to 100 years. Each donor gave roughly 9.5 milliliters of peripheral blood, collected into EDTA-treated Vacutainer tubes. Ficoll-Paque density-gradient centrifugation was used to isolate PBMCs, with at least 6 million per sample. Total RNA was extracted from PBMCs with Trizol reagent, with at least 5.5 micrograms obtained per sample. The percentages of naive CD45RAhigh/CD27high T cells were determined by flow cytometry on a PBMC aliquot from every donor.

The sequence was collected from a woman aged 55-69 years in good health. The chain is encoded by TRBV12-3 or TRBV12-4 joined to TRBJ2-7; TRBD2 is a possible D gene, resting on 6 matching bases. Material for sequencing was blood. CDR3 region: CASTPGRGEQYF. The DNA sequence is given as TGTGCCAGCACTCCAGGGCGGGGAGAGCAGTACTTC.